Following are 9 T cell receptor beta chains from one sample sequenced in a study of metastatic and nonmetastatic thyroid tumors. Via MiXCR, TCRdb re-called the PCR reads. Among over 70,000 clones, 15% to 20% were seen once, and the ten largest hold about 13%. No treatment had been given to any patient before thyroid surgery. The sample consisted of blood. The receptors were sampled from a female donor with papillary thyroid cancer or a benign thyroid nodule (not recorded which). Some clones in this sample may be carry-over from other donors' samples.

This clone has at least ten counts. The rearrangement uses TRBV12-3 or TRBV12-4 and TRBJ2-3, with D possibly TRBD2 on 6 matching bases. Trimming took 2 bases from V and 5 from J, leaving 8 bases between them. The CDR3 runs to 13 residues. The DNA of the CDR3 is TGTGCCAGCAGTTTATCGGGGGAAGATACGCAGTATTTT. This gives the protein CASSLSGEDTQYF.

This clone was picked up many times. Other DNA sequences in the same sample also yield this CDR3. The chain links TRBV7-2 to TRBJ2-6; 9 positions agree with TRBD2. This CDR3 has 14 amino acids. The ends lost 2 bases at V and 12 bases at J; junction bases unmatched: 5. The germline CDR1 and CDR2 sequences are SGHTA and FQGNSA. CDR3 in amino acids: CASSLRLAGVVLTF. As DNA, the CDR3 is TGTGCCAGCAGCTTACGATTAGCGGGAGTCGTCCTGACTTTC.

This clone was found many times. The gene calls are TRBV29-1 and TRBJ1-3; D not resolved. Trimming took off 3 bases at V and 0 bases at J, with 3 bases between the two ends. The CDR3 length is 12 residues. Germline values: CDR1 SQVTM, CDR2 ANQGSEA. The CDR3 loop reads CSVEASGNTIYF. In nucleotides, the CDR3 is TGCAGCGTTGAGGCCTCTGGAAACACCATATATTTT. The variable domain in full, completed from reference TRBV29-1 and TRBJ1-3, reads SAVISQKPSRDICQRGTSLTIQCQVDSQVTMMFWYRQQPGQSLTLIATANQGSEATYESGFVIDKFPISRPNLTFSTLTVSNMSPEDSSIYLCSVEASGNTIYFGEGSWLTVV.

This rearrangement joins TRBV10-2 to TRBJ2-1; D perhaps matches TRBD2 (6 bases). The CDR3 is 16 amino acids. Germline CDR1 and CDR2: WSHSY and SAAADI. Trimming stripped 6 bases from V and 0 bases from J, with 15 bases between. As DNA, the CDR3 is TGCGCCAGCAGCCAACTAGCTGGGTTCTCCTACAATGAGCAGTTCTTC. Translation gives CASSQLAGFSYNEQFF.

This clone was recorded only once. This sequence joins TRBV11-1 and TRBJ2-2; D remains unclear. The germline gives CDR1 SGHAT, CDR2 FQDESV (reference sequence). The CDR3 is made up of 17 amino acids. Trimming took 5 bases from V and 4 from J, leaving 20 bases between them. For the CDR3, the DNA is TGTGCCAGCAGCCTTGAGAGTAGTATCGTCGGCACCGGGGAGCTGTTTTTT. Its translation: CASSLESSIVGTGELFF.

Worth noting for this clone: Other DNA variants within this sample encode the same CDR3. The chain combines TRBV7-9 with TRBJ2-7; D not resolved. V was cut by 1 base and J by 4 bases, with 5 bases left in between. The CDR3 covers 12 residues. Germline loops: CDR1 SEHNR, CDR2 FQNEAQ (reference sequence). The CDR3 nucleotides read TGTGCCAGCAGCTTAGGAAGGTACGAGCAGTACTTC. Translating it yields CASSLGRYEQYF.

This clone has a count of ten or more. The rearrangement joins TRBV5-6 to TRBJ2-7; the D gene is possibly TRBD1 (5 bases). V lost 5 bases to trimming and J lost 7 bases, with 16 bases between them. CDR3 size: 13 residues. Germline V gene sequence: CDR1 SGHDT, CDR2 YYEEEE. In nucleotides, the CDR3 is TGTGCCAGCAGGTGGGGCCAGGTTGGGGAGCAGTACTTC. Encoded protein: CASRWGQVGEQYF.

This clone was seen repeatedly, ten times or more. The chain links TRBV5-1 to TRBJ2-1; 11 bases match TRBD2. The CDR3 totals 15 residues. V lost 4 bases, J lost 3 bases, and 3 bases stayed unmatched. Germline values: CDR1 SGHRS, CDR2 YFSETQ. The CDR3 region is CASSLLAGVYNEQFF. Written as DNA, the CDR3 is TGCGCCAGCAGCCTACTAGCGGGAGTCTACAATGAGCAGTTCTTC.

In this sample, this clone turned up many times. This chain connects TRBV7-2 to TRBJ2-1; tentatively, D is TRBD1 (5 bases). This CDR3 comprises 13 residues. V shed 4 bases and J shed 4 bases, with 8 bases lying between them. Germline assignment: CDR1 SGHTA and CDR2 FQGNSA. The CDR3 loop is CASSSTVYNEQFF. CDR3 DNA: TGTGCCAGCAGCTCGACAGTATACAATGAGCAGTTCTTC.